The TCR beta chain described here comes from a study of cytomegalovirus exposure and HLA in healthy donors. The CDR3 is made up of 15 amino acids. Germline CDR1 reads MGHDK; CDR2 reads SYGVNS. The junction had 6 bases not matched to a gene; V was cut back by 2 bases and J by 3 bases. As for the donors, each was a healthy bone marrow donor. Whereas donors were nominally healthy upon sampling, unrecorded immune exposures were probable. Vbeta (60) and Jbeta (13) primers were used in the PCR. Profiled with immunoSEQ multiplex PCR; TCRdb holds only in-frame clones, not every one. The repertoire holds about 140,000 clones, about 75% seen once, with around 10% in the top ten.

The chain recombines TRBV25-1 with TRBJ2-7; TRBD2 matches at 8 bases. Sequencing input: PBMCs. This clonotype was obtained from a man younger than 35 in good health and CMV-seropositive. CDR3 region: CASSELSGIDYEQYF. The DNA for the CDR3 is TGTGCCAGCAGTGAACTTAGCGGGATAGACTACGAGCAGTACTTC.